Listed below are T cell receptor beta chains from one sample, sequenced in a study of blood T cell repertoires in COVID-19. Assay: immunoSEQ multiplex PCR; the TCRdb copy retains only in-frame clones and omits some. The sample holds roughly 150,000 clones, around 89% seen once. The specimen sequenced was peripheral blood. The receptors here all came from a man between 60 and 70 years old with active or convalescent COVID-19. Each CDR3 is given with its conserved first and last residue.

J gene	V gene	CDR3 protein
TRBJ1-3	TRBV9	CASSPRTDSGNTIYF
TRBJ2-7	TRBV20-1	CSASRDYEQYF
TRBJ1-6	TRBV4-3	CASSQDEQGASTLHF
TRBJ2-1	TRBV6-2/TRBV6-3	CASSSSTSSRNEQFF
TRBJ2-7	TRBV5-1	CASSYGSVWEQYF
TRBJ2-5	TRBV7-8	CASSWGGSTSSGTQYF
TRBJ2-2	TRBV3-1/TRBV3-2	CASSLVIATGELFF
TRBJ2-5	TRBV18	CASSPPEGETQYF
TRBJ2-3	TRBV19	CASSMTGDTDTQYF
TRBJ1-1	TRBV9	CASSVVGVQDTEAFF